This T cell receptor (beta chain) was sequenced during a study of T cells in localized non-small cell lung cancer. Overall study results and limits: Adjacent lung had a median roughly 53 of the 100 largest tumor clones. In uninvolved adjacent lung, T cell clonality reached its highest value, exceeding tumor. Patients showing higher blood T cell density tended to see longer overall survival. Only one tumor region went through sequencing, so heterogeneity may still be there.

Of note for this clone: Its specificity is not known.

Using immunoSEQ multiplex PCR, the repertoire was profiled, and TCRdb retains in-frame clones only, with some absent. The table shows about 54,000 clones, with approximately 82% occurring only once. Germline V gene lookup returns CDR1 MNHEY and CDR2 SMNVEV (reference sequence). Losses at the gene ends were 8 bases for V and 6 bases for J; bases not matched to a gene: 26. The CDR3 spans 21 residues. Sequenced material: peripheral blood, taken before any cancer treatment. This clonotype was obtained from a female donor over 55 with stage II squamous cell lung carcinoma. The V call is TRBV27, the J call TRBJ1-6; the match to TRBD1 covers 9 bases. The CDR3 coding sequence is TGTGCCAGCGTTTACCGGGACAGGGTTCGGCGAATGGGGAGTAGTAATTCACCCCTCCACTTT. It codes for CASVYRDRVRRMGSSNSPLHF.